This entry lists 17 T cell receptor beta chains sequenced from one sample in a study of cytomegalovirus exposure and HLA in healthy donors. TCRdb's copy holds only in-frame clones and misses some; the assay was immunoSEQ multiplex PCR. This sample has more than 85,000 clones, with roughly 90% found just once. Source material: PBMCs. The origin of the receptors is a young woman in good health and CMV-seropositive.

The genes are TRBV11-2 and TRBJ2-3; D gene ambiguous. V lost 5 bases to trimming and J lost 4 bases, with 13 bases between them. CDR3 length equals 14 residues. Germline V lookup: CDR1 SGHAT, CDR2 FQNNGV. The DNA of the CDR3 is TGTGCCAGCAGCCTAGTCGGAGAGGCAGATACGCAGTATTTT. Translating it yields CASSLVGEADTQYF.

The chain has TRBV20-1 and TRBJ2-1; 7 nucleotides line up with TRBD1. This CDR3 contains 11 residues. The junction had 5 bases not matched to a gene; V was cut back by 6 bases and J by 9 bases. Germline values: CDR1 DFQATT, CDR2 SNEGSKA (reference sequence). The CDR3 loop reads CSAPNRGEQFF. The CDR3 DNA reads TGCAGTGCCCCAAACAGGGGTGAGCAGTTCTTC.

This chain uses TRBV7-8 with TRBJ2-3; D is ambiguous. Per germline, CDR1 SGHVS and CDR2 FQNEAQ. V lost 6 bases and J 6 bases, leaving 16 bases between the germline ends. The CDR3 is 14 residues long. The CDR3 sequence is CASRQAASADTQYF. In nucleotides, the CDR3 is TGTGCCAGCAGACAAGCAGCCTCAGCGGATACGCAGTATTTT.

This chain connects TRBV5-5 to TRBJ1-3, with 9 bases aligning to TRBD1. The CDR3 is made up of 16 amino acids. V dropped 5 bases and J dropped 0; count of bases not matched to a gene: 6. Germline CDR1 and CDR2: SGHKS and YYEKEE (reference sequence). DNA for the CDR3: TGTGCCAGCAGGGGGGACAGGGCAAGCTCTGGAAACACCATATATTTT. Protein sequence: CASRGDRASSGNTIYF.

The CDR3 loop is CASSLGLAGLNEQFF. In DNA, the CDR3 is TGCGCCAGCAGCTTGGGACTAGCGGGCCTCAATGAGCAGTTCTTC. This chain links TRBV5-1 with TRBJ2-1; TRBD2 matches at 10 bases. This CDR3 comprises 15 residues. CDR1 and CDR2 from the germline V gene are SGHRS and YFSETQ. Losses at the gene ends were 0 bases for V and 6 bases for J; bases not matched to a gene: 3.

The chain uses TRBV6-1 and TRBJ1-1; no definite D call. The V and J ends lost 5 bases and 0 bases respectively, with 7 bases between them. Germline CDR1 reads MNHNS; CDR2 reads SASEGT. CDR3 length equals 13 residues. The CDR3 here is CASSLHLNTEAFF. The CDR3 region has the DNA TGTGCCAGCAGTTTACACCTGAACACTGAAGCTTTCTTT.

The V and J genes are TRBV13 and TRBJ2-7; TRBD2 might be the D (5 bases). Per germline, CDR1 PRHDT and CDR2 FYEKMQ (reference sequence). The V end was cut by 5 bases, the J end by 0 bases, with 14 bases between. The length of the CDR3 is 15 residues. The CDR3 DNA reads as TGTGCCAGCAGCAACACGACTAACCCCTCCTACGAGCAGTACTTC. This codes for CASSNTTNPSYEQYF.

The J gene is TRBJ1-2, the V gene TRBV2; a possible D gene is TRBD1 (6 bases). The CDR3 extends over 14 amino acids. Trimming cost V 6 bases and J 4 bases, with 15 bases left between them. Germline-derived CDR1 and CDR2 are SNHLY and FYNNEI. The CDR3 sequence is CASSTQGRGYGYTF. CDR3 sequence (DNA): TGTGCCAGCAGCACTCAGGGCAGGGGCTATGGCTACACCTTC.

This sequence joins TRBV21-1 and TRBJ1-5; the DNA was not compared with TRBD1, the D call given in the table. TRBV21-1 is reported as a pseudogene. The CDR3 totals 16 residues. The CDR3 loop is CASSKNRGGSNQPQHF. The CDR3 bases are TGTGCCAGCAGCAAAAACCGAGGGGGATCTAATCAGCCCCAGCATTTT.

This chain links TRBV10-1 with TRBJ1-5, with TRBD1 matching over 8 bases. Germline CDR1 and CDR2: WNHNN and SYGVQD (reference sequence). With 6 bases clipped from V and 3 bases from J, the junction kept 1 base outside the gene matches. The CDR3 has 13 residues. The CDR3 DNA sequence: TGCGCCAGCAGGGACAGGGCCAATCAGCCCCAGCATTTT. Translating gives CASRDRANQPQHF.

The V call is TRBV6-6, the J call TRBJ2-5, with D possibly being TRBD2 (7 bases). This CDR3 is 14 amino acids long. Germline loops: CDR1 MNHNY, CDR2 SVGAGI (reference sequence). V was pared by 1 base and J by 5 bases, with 11 bases between. The CDR3 protein is CASSYWEGGETQYF. CDR3 bases: TGTGCCAGCAGTTACTGGGAGGGGGGGGAGACCCAGTACTTC.

This rearrangement joins TRBV2 to TRBJ2-7; 8 nucleotides agree with TRBD1. There are 17 residues in the CDR3. Germline values: CDR1 SNHLY, CDR2 FYNNEI. Trimming removed 6 bases from V and 0 bases from J; junction bases left unmatched: 13. The CDR3 coding sequence is TGTGCCAGCAGGGAGGACAGGGCCTCTGGGGGCTCCTACGAGCAGTACTTC. It codes for CASREDRASGGSYEQYF.

This chain links TRBV7-8 with TRBJ2-1, with TRBD1 matching over 9 bases. The CDR3 loop spans 15 amino acids. V gave up 4 bases and J gave up 7 bases; unmatched junction bases: 8. Germline CDR1 is SGHVS and CDR2 is FQNEAQ. In DNA, the CDR3 is TGTGCCAGCAGCTCGAACAGGGGGCCGTGGAATGAGCAGTTCTTC. This codes for CASSSNRGPWNEQFF.

The chain has TRBV18 and TRBJ2-3; D gene ambiguous. CDR1 is KGHSH and CDR2 is LQKENI in the germline V gene. CDR3 size: 15 residues. Between the trimmed V and J ends, which lost 1 base and 0 bases, there was a span of 8 bases. For the CDR3, the DNA is TGTGCCAGCTCACCACAGCTGATAAGCACAGATACGCAGTATTTT. The encoded protein is CASSPQLISTDTQYF.

This chain uses TRBV4-2 with TRBJ1-5; D unresolved. The CDR3 loop spans 14 amino acids. Germline CDR1 LGHNA, CDR2 YNFKEQ. Trimming pared 0 bases from V and 2 bases from J, leaving 5 bases between. The CDR3 DNA reads as TGTGCCAGCAGCCAAGACGGTGGCAATCAGCCCCAGCATTTT. It yields the protein CASSQDGGNQPQHF.

The V gene is TRBV5-1, the J gene TRBJ2-5; D might be TRBD1 (5 bases). Trimming cost V 7 bases and J 12 bases, with 19 bases left between them. The CDR3 loop spans 12 amino acids. CDR1 and CDR2 from the germline V gene are SGHRS and YFSETQ. The CDR3 DNA reads as TGCGCCAGCGGGGAACAGGAGTCAGGGAAGTACTTC. Its protein product is CASGEQESGKYF.

The chain combines TRBV28 with TRBJ2-3; D ambiguous. The CDR3 has 12 amino acids. Germline loops: CDR1 MDHEN, CDR2 SYDVKM. V was pared by 6 bases and J by 9 bases, with 13 bases between. This CDR3 is CASSRRLETQYF. CDR3 nucleotide sequence: TGTGCCAGCAGCCGTCGCCTGGAGACGCAGTATTTT.